This T cell receptor beta chain was identified in a study of shared clonotypes between healthy human individuals. The table came from immunoSEQ multiplex PCR; TCRdb's copy has only in-frame clones and leaves some out. The sample lists a few hundred thousand clones, 60% to 70% seen once, with roughly 10% in the top ten. Notes on the study in general: Unshared clonotypes carried lower generation probabilities than those common to all four donors.

Germline assignment: CDR1 LGHNA and CDR2 YSLEER. The J segment lost 7 bases and the V segment lost 0 bases, leaving 4 bases of the junction unmatched. The CDR3 is 15 amino acids. This clone was seen only a few times. Its antigen is still unknown. The receptor was isolated from a young man in good health. V and J are TRBV4-3 and TRBJ1-5; TRBD1 matches at 9 bases. The source material was memory CD4+ T cells sorted from blood. This sample's subset: CD45RA-negative fraction. The CDR3, as DNA: TGCGCCAGCAGCCAAGAGACAGGGGGGGGACAGCCCCAGCATTTT. It codes for CASSQETGGGQPQHF.